These 10 T cell receptor beta chains originate from one sample sequenced in a study of shared clonotypes between healthy human individuals. Only in-frame clones appear in the TCRdb table, and some are missing; sequencing was by immunoSEQ multiplex PCR. The sample holds approximately 740,000 clones, about 74% seen once. Sequencing input: memory CD4+ T cells sorted from blood. Subset indicated: CD45RA-negative fraction. All receptors come from a young woman in good health.

The CDR3 DNA is TGTGCCAGCCGACAGGGGTGGAGCTCTGGGGCCAACGTCCTGACTTTC. It encodes CASRQGWSSGANVLTF. V is TRBV2 and J is TRBJ2-6; 8 nucleotides line up with TRBD1. The V and J ends lost 8 bases and 0 bases, in that order; junction bases with no gene match: 6. Germline-derived CDR1 and CDR2 are SNHLY and FYNNEI. CDR3 length: 16 amino acids.

The chain carries TRBV9 and TRBJ2-5, with 10 positions matching TRBD1. The germline V gene encodes CDR1 SGDLS and CDR2 YYNGEE. Trimming cost V 0 bases and J 13 bases; bases outside gene matches: 9. The CDR3 is 14 amino acids. The CDR3 DNA reads as TGTGCCAGCAGCGTAGGGGGACAGGGGACGCCGCTGTACTTC. This sequence encodes CASSVGGQGTPLYF.

As to this clone: Other DNA sequences of this sample code for an identical CDR3. The rearrangement joins TRBV20-1 to TRBJ1-1; D gene unclear. The CDR3 spans 11 residues. Germline CDR1 reads DFQATT; CDR2 reads SNEGSKA (reference sequence). V lost 6 bases and J lost 3, with 8 bases in between. The CDR3: CSADRDTEAFF. Written as DNA, the CDR3 is TGCAGTGCCGATCGGGACACTGAAGCTTTCTTT.

This clone was counted only a few times. The V call is TRBV6-5, the J call TRBJ1-3, with D uncertain. Germline V gives CDR1 MNHEY, CDR2 SVGAGI. The CDR3 is 15 residues long. With 0 bases removed from V and 0 bases from J, the gap between germline ends came to 6 bases. The CDR3: CASSYSGFSGNTIYF. The CDR3, as DNA: TGTGCCAGCAGTTACTCAGGTTTCTCTGGAAACACCATATATTTT.

The chain uses TRBV5-1 and TRBJ1-1; 7 bases fit TRBD1. Trimming at V came to 1 base and at J to 0 bases, leaving 6 bases not matched to a gene. Per germline, CDR1 SGHRS and CDR2 YFSETQ. This CDR3 spans 16 amino acids. CDR3 residues: CASSLPAQGLNTEAFF. In nucleotides, the CDR3 is TGCGCCAGCAGCTTGCCCGCACAGGGGCTGAACACTGAAGCTTTCTTT.

The rearrangement joins TRBV29-1 to TRBJ2-3; no definite D call. There are 12 residues in the CDR3. CDR1 is SQVTM and CDR2 is ANQGSEA in the germline V gene. The CDR3: CSGRRGTDTQYF. CDR3 nucleotide sequence: TGCAGTGGGCGAAGGGGCACAGATACGCAGTATTTT.

The CDR3 protein is CASGQGPGEQYF. DNA for the CDR3: TGTGCCAGCGGACAGGGCCCGGGCGAGCAGTACTTC. The chain joins TRBV6-1 to TRBJ2-7; TRBD1 matches at 8 bases. V was clipped by 8 bases and J by 6 bases; unmatched bases: 6. Germline V gene lookup returns CDR1 MNHNS and CDR2 SASEGT. This CDR3 contains 12 residues.

A few counts support this clone. J is TRBJ2-7 and V is TRBV7-8; 11 bases agree with TRBD2. This CDR3 has 17 amino acids. Trimming removed 4 bases from V and 6 bases from J; junction bases left unmatched: 14. Germline CDR1 SGHVS, CDR2 FQNEAQ. CDR3 DNA sequence: TGTGCCAGCAGCTCCAAGACTAGCGGGGACCTCGCGCTCGAGCAGTACTTC. This codes for CASSSKTSGDLALEQYF.

This chain joins TRBV18 and TRBJ2-3, with 9 nucleotides matching TRBD2. The CDR3 runs to 16 residues. The V gene's germline CDR1 is KGHSH and CDR2 LQKENI. Germline trimming cut 3 bases from V and 3 bases from J; bases unmatched to any gene: 7. The CDR3 nucleotides are TGTGCCAGCTCACCTTCGGCTAGCGGGACGACAGATACGCAGTATTTT. As protein: CASSPSASGTTDTQYF.

The chain is built from TRBV30 and TRBJ2-2, with 9 bases aligning to TRBD2. The V and J ends lost 0 bases and 1 base, in that order; junction bases with no gene match: 6. The CDR3 has 17 residues. Germline V gives CDR1 GTSNPN, CDR2 SVGIG (reference sequence). The chain's CDR3 is CAWSVTRLAVNTGELFF. The CDR3 nucleotides are TGTGCCTGGAGTGTAACCAGACTAGCGGTGAACACCGGGGAGCTGTTTTTT.